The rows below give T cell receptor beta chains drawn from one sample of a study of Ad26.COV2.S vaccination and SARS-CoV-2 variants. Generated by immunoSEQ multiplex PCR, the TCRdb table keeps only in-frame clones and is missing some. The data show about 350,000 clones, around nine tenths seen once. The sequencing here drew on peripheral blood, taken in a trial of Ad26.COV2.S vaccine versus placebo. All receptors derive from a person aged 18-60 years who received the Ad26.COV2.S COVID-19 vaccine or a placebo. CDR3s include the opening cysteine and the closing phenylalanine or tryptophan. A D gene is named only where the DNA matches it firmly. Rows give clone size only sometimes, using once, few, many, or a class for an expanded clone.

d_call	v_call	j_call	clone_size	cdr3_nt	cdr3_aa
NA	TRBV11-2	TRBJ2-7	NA	TGTGCCAGCAGCTTAGAACTTCAAAACTACGAGCAGTACTTC	CASSLELQNYEQYF
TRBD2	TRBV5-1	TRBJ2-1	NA	TGCGCCAGCAGCTCCAGCCGGAGCGGGAGGGCCTACAATGAGCAGTTCTTC	CASSSSRSGRAYNEQFF
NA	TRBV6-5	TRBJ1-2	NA	TGTGCCAGCAGTTACGATCAGGAATCGTATGGCTACACCTTC	CASSYDQESYGYTF
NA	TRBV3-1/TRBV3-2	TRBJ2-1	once	TGTGCCAGCAGCCAGACCAGCTCCTACAATGAGCAGTTCTTC	CASSQTSSYNEQFF
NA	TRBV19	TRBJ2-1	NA	TGTGCCAGTAGTATAAGCGGGACAAATATTATTGAGCAGTTCTTC	CASSISGTNIIEQFF
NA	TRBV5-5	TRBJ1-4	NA	TGTGCCAGCAGCTCCCTACGGGCAACTAATGAAAAACTGTTTTTT	CASSSLRATNEKLFF
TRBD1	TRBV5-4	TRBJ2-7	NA	TGTGCCAGCAGCCGAGGGGGCATAGGCTACGAGCAGTACTTC	CASSRGGIGYEQYF
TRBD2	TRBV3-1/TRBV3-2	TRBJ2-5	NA	TGTGCCAGCAGCCAAGTGGATCTAGCGGGGGGTTTCCAAGAGACCCAGTACTTC	CASSQVDLAGGFQETQYF
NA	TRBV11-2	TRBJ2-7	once	TGTGCCAGCAGCTTACCCTACGAGCAGTACTTC	CASSLPYEQYF
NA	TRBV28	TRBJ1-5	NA	TGTGCCAGCAGTTTATCCCCACGCGGGGCCCAGCCCCAGCATTTT	CASSLSPRGAQPQHF
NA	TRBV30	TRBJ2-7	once	TGTGCCTGTAACAGGGAGAGCTCCTACGAGCAGTACTTC	CACNRESSYEQYF
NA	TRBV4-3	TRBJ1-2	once	TGCGCCAGCAGCCAAGATCGTCTGGAATCTAACTATGGCTACACCTTC	CASSQDRLESNYGYTF
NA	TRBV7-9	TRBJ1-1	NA	TGTGCCAGCAGCTTCTGGTTAGGGGGGTCGAACACTGAAGCTTTCTTT	CASSFWLGGSNTEAFF
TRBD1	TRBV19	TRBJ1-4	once	TGTGCCAGTAGGTCCCCCCCGGGACAGAGGGGCGGAAAACTGTTTTTT	CASRSPPGQRGGKLFF
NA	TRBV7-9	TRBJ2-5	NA	TGTGCCAGCAGCCTTGGGTACAGCCAAGAGACCCAGTACTTC	CASSLGYSQETQYF
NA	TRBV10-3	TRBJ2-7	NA	TGTGCCATCAGTGAGTCAGACAAAATGGCCTACGAGCAGTACTTC	CAISESDKMAYEQYF
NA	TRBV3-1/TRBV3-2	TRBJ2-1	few	TGTGCCAGCAGCCAAGATCCAGGAAGCTCCTACAATGAGCAGTTCTTC	CASSQDPGSSYNEQFF
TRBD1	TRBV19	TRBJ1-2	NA	TGTGCCAGCCAGAGTAGGGGGACAGATGGCTACACCTTC	CASQSRGTDGYTF
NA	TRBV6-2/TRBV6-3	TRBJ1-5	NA	TGTGCCAGCAGCTTACAAGGAAATCAGCCCCAGCATTTT	CASSLQGNQPQHF
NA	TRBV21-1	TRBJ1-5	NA	TGTGCCAGCAGCAAAGAGATCCCATGGGGGCTTAGCAATCAGCCCCAGCATTTT	CASSKEIPWGLSNQPQHF
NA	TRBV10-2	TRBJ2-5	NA	TGCGCCACCTCTCAGTTGGCCCAAGAGACCCAGTACTTC	CATSQLAQETQYF
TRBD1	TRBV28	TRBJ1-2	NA	TGTGCCAGCACCCCGCCGGGGACAGATGGCTACACCTTC	CASTPPGTDGYTF
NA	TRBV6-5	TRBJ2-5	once	TGTGCCAGCAGGGAGCCGGGACTGCACCAAGAGACCCAGTACTTC	CASREPGLHQETQYF
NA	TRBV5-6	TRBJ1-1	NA	TGTGCCAGCAGCTTGGTTGTAACAGGGAGAGGGAACACTGAAGCTTTCTTT	CASSLVVTGRGNTEAFF
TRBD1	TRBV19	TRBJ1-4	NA	TGTGCCAGCCAGACAGCAGGGGGAAAGGGTAATGAAAAACTGTTTTTT	CASQTAGGKGNEKLFF
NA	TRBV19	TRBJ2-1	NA	TGTGCCAGTAGTTTGGAGGATGTTAGATCCTACAATGAGCAGTTCTTC	CASSLEDVRSYNEQFF
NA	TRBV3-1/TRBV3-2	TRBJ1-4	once	TGTGCCAGCAGCCAAGCATTCGGTGCTAATGAAAAACTGTTTTTT	CASSQAFGANEKLFF
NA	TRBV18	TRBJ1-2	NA	TGTGCCAGCTCACCAAGTGCATCAGGGAGAGGTGGCTACACCTTC	CASSPSASGRGGYTF
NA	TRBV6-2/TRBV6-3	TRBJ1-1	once	TGTGCCAGCAGTTACGGGCAGGACCTGATGAACACTGAAGCTTTCTTT	CASSYGQDLMNTEAFF
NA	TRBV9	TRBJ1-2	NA	TGTGCCAGCAGCGTAGGAGGGACATCTAACTATGGCTACACCTTC	CASSVGGTSNYGYTF
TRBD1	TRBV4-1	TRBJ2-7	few	TGCGCCAGCAGCCAAGCCAGGGGGAGTTACGAGCAGTACTTC	CASSQARGSYEQYF
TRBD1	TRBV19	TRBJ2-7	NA	TGTGCCAGTAGCCCCGGGACAGGCAGTTCCTACGAGCAGTACTTC	CASSPGTGSSYEQYF
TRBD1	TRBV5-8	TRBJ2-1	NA	TGTGCCAGCAGCTTGTTGGGACAGGGGGTCAATGAGCAGTTCTTC	CASSLLGQGVNEQFF
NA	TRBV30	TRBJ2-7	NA	TGTGCCTGGAGTCACGGGACATTTAGGCAGTACTTC	CAWSHGTFRQYF
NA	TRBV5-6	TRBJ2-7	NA	TGTGCCAGCCCACTTACTGATACCTTCTGGGCCTACGAGCAGTACTTC	CASPLTDTFWAYEQYF
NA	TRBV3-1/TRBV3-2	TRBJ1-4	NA	TGTGCCAGCAGCCAAGATGCAGGGGAGCATGAAAAACTGTTTTTT	CASSQDAGEHEKLFF
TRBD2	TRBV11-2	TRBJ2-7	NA	TGTGCCAGCACCCGGGGGGAAGGGGATGAGCAGTACTTC	CASTRGEGDEQYF
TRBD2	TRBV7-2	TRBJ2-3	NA	TGTGCCAGCAGCTTTAGCGGGGGCACAGATACGCAGTATTTT	CASSFSGGTDTQYF
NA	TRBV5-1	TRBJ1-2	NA	TGCGCCAGCAGCTTGGAGTCAGGGGACCATGGAGGCTACACCTTC	CASSLESGDHGGYTF
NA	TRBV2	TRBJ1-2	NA	TGTGCCAGCACTACGGTTTGGTCGGGAGGCTACACCTTC	CASTTVWSGGYTF
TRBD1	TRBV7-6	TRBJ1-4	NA	TGTGCCAGCAGCCGTAGAGGACAGGGTGGGGGTGAAAAACTGTTTTTT	CASSRRGQGGGEKLFF
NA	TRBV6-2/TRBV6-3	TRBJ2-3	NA	TGTGCCAGCAGCGCTTCGAAGGGAGATACGCAGTATTTT	CASSASKGDTQYF
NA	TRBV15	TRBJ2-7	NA	TGTGCCACCAGCAGAGACCCGGGCTACGAGCAGTACTTC	CATSRDPGYEQYF
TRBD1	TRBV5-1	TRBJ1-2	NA	TGCGCCAGCAGCATTACAGGGGGTTCGTATGGCTACACCTTC	CASSITGGSYGYTF
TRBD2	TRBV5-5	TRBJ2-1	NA	TGTGCCAGCAGCTTGCTAGCGGGAGACGGAGATGAGCAGTTCTTC	CASSLLAGDGDEQFF